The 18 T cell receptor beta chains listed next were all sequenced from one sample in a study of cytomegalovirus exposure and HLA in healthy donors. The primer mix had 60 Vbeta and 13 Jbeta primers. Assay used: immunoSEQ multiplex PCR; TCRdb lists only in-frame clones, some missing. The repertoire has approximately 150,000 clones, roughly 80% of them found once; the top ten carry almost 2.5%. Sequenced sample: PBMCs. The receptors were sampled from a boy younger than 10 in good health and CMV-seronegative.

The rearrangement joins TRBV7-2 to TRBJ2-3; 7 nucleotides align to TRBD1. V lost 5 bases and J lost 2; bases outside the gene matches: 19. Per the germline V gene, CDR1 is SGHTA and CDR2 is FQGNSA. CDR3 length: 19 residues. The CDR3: CASSRDREGIHRATDTQYF. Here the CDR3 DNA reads TGTGCCAGCAGCCGAGACAGGGAAGGGATACACAGGGCCACAGATACGCAGTATTTT. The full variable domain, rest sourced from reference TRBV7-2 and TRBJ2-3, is GAGVSQSPSNKVTEKGKDVELRCDPISGHTALYWYRQSLGQGLEFLIYFQGNSAPDKSGLPSDRFSAERTGGSVSTLTIQRTQQEDSAVYLCASSRDREGIHRATDTQYFGPGTRLTVL.

The CDR3 sequence: CASPALPPTGQISSVVQFF. In DNA form, the CDR3 reads TGTGCCAGCCCTGCCCTTCCGCCAACGGGACAGATCTCGTCAGTTGTGCAGTTCTTC. The rearrangement links TRBV18 to TRBJ2-1, with 7 bases lining up with TRBD1. The CDR3 runs to 19 residues. Germline trimming cut 8 bases from V and 12 bases from J; bases unmatched to any gene: 31. Germline V CDR1 and CDR2: KGHSH, LQKENI. Combining the CDR3 with reference TRBV18 and TRBJ2-1 gives the whole variable domain NAGVMQNPRHLVRRRGQEARLRCSPMKGHSHVYWYRQLPEEGLKFMVYLQKENIIDESGMPKERFSAEFPKEGPSILRIQQVVRGDSAAYFCASPALPPTGQISSVVQFFGPGTRLTVL.

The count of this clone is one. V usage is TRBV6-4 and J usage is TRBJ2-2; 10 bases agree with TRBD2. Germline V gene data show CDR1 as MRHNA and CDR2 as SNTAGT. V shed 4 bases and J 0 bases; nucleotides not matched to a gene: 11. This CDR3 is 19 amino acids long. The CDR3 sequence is CASSGVFTSGESNTGELFF. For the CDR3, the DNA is TGTGCCAGCAGTGGGGTCTTCACTAGCGGGGAATCGAACACCGGGGAGCTGTTTTTT.

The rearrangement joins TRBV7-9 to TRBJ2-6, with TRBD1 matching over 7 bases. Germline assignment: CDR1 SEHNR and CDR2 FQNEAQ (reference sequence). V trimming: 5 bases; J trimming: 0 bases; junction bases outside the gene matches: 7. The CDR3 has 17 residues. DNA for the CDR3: TGTGCCAGCAGCCGGGACAGAGGCCCCTCTGGGGCCAACGTCCTGACTTTC. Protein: CASSRDRGPSGANVLTF.

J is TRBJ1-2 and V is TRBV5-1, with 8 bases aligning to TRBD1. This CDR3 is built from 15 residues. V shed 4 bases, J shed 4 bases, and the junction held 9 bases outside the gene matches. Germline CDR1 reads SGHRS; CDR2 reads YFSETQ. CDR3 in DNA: TGCGCCAGCAGCCGGTCCCACAGGGGGGTCTATGGCTACACCTTC. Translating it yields CASSRSHRGVYGYTF. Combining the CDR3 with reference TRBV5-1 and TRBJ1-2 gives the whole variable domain KAGVTQTPRYLIKTRGQQVTLSCSPISGHRSVSWYQQTPGQGLQFLFEYFSETQRNKGNFPGRFSGRQFSNSRSEMNVSTLELGDSALYLCASSRSHRGVYGYTFGSGTRLTVV.

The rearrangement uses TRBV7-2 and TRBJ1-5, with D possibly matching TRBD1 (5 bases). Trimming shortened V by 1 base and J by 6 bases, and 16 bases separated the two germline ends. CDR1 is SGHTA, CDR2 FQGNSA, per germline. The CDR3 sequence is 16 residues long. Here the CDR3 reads CASSLESTRGFQPQHF. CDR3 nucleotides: TGTGCCAGCAGCTTAGAGTCCACGCGGGGGTTTCAGCCCCAGCATTTT.

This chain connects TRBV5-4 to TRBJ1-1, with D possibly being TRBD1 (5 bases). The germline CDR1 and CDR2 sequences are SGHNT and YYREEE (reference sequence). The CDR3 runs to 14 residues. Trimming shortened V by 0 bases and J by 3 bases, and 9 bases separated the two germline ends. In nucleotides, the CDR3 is TGTGCCAGCAGCTTGGGTCCGGGGGACACTGAAGCTTTCTTT. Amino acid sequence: CASSLGPGDTEAFF. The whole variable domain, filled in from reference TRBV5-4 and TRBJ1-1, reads ETGVTQSPTHLIKTRGQQVTLRCSSQSGHNTVSWYQQALGQGPQFIFQYYREEENGRGNFPPRFSGLQFPNYSSELNVNALELDDSALYLCASSLGPGDTEAFFGQGTRLTVV.

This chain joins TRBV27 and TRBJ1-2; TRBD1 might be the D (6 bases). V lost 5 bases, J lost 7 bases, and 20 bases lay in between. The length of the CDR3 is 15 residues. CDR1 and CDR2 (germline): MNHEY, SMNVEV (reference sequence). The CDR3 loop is CASSERFWKGGGYTF. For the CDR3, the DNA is TGTGCCAGCAGTGAGAGATTTTGGAAAGGGGGTGGCTACACCTTC.

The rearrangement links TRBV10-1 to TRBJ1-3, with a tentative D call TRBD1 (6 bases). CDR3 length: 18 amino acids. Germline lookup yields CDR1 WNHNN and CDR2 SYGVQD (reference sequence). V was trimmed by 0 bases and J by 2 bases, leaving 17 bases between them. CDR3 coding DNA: TGCGCCAGCAGTGAGTCTGCCGGGGGGGCTTTGGCTGGAAACACCATATATTTT. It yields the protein CASSESAGGALAGNTIYF.

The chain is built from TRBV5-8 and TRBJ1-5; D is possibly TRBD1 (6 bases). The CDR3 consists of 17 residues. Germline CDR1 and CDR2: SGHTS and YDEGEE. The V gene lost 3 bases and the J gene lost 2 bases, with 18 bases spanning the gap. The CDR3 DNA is TGTGCCAGCAGCTCTCGATCTGGGACATTCCGCAATCAGCCCCAGCATTTT. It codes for CASSSRSGTFRNQPQHF.

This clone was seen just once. The CDR3 DNA reads as TGTGCCAGCAGCGTAGACTTCAGCGGGAGGATATATACGCAGTATTTT. Translation: CASSVDFSGRIYTQYF. V usage is TRBV9 and J usage is TRBJ2-3; 9 positions match TRBD2. Germline CDR1 is SGDLS and CDR2 is YYNGEE. The ends lost 0 bases at V and 7 bases at J; junction bases unmatched: 9. The CDR3 has 16 amino acids.

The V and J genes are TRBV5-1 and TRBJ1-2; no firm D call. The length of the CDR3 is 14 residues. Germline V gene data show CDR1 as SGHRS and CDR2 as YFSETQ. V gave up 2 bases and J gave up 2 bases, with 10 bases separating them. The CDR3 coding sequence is TGCGCCAGCAGCTTATCCCCAGGAAACTATGGCTACACCTTC. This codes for CASSLSPGNYGYTF.

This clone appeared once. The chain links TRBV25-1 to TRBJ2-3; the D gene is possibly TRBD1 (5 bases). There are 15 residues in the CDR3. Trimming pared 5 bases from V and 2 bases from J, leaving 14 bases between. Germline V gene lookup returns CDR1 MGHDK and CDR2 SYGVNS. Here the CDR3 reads CASSPRVIDTDTQYF. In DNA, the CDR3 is TGTGCCAGCAGTCCCAGGGTGATCGACACAGATACGCAGTATTTT.

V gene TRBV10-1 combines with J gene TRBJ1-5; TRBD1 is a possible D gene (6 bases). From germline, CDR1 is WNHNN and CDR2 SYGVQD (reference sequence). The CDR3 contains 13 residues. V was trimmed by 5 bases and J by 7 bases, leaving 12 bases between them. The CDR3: CASSLNRDQPQHF. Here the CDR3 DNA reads TGCGCCAGCAGTCTCAACAGGGACCAGCCCCAGCATTTT.

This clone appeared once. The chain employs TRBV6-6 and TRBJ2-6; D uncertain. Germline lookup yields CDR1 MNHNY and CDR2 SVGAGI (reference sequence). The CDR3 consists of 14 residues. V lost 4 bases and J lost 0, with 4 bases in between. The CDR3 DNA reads TGTGCCAGCAGTTCGTACTCTGGGGCCAACGTCCTGACTTTC. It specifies CASSSYSGANVLTF.

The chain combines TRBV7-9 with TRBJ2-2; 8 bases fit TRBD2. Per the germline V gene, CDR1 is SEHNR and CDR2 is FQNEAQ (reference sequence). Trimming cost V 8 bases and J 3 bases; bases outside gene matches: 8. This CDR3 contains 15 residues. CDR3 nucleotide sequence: TGTGCCAGCTCTCGACTAGCGCGGGACACCGGGGAGCTGTTTTTT. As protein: CASSRLARDTGELFF.

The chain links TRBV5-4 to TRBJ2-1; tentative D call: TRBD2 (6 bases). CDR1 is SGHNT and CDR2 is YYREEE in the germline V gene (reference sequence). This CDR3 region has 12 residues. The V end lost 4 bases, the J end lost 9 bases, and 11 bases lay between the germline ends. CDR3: CASSDRGIEQFF. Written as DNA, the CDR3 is TGTGCCAGCAGCGACCGGGGGATTGAGCAGTTCTTC.

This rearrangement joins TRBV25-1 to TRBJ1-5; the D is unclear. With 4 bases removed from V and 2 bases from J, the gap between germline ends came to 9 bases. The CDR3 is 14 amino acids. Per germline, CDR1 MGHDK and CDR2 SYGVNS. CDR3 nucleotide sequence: TGTGCCAGCAGTGTTGCGCAGGGCAATCAGCCCCAGCATTTT. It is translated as CASSVAQGNQPQHF.